The rows below give T cell receptor beta chains drawn from one sample of a study of T-cell memory formation after mild COVID-19. From the 5' RACE reads, TCRdb called clonotypes with MiXCR, one entry per CDR3 protein. The table includes around 140,000 distinct CDR3 sequences, under 30% detected once. The sequenced material came from PBMCs or a T cell subset sorted from them (not recorded which). The receptors stem from an adult woman who had mild COVID-19 (a few samples of this study predate the infection). Cell type and time point are not known. Each CDR3 is given with its conserved first and last residue. D genes are given only for firm matches. Expanded clones are given a class, and other clones once, few, many or no size at all.

D: TRBD1
size: few
J: TRBJ1-1
V: TRBV7-9
DNA: TGTGCCAGCAGGGCGGACAGGCGCGGAACTGAAGCTTTCTTT
CDR3: CASRADRRGTEAFF

D: TRBD2
size: few
J: TRBJ2-7
V: TRBV6-5
DNA: TGTGCCAGCTGCATACGGGAGGGGGTGTCCTCCTACGAGCAGTACTTC
CDR3: CASCIREGVSSYEQYF

D: TRBD1
size: .
J: TRBJ2-1
V: TRBV6-1
DNA: TGTGCCAGCAGTGACCCCTGGACAGGGAACAATGAGCAGTTCTTC
CDR3: CASSDPWTGNNEQFF

D: .
size: .
J: TRBJ1-5
V: TRBV30
DNA: TGTGCCTGGAGTGTATGGGTAAATCAGCCCCAGCATTTT
CDR3: CAWSVWVNQPQHF

D: TRBD1
size: few
J: TRBJ2-7
V: TRBV7-9
DNA: TGTGCCAGCAGCTCAGACGACAGGGCCAACGAGCAGTACTTC
CDR3: CASSSDDRANEQYF

D: .
size: .
J: TRBJ1-1
V: TRBV4-1
DNA: TGCGCCAGCAGCCAAGATCGCGGGGTCACTGAAGCTTTCTTT
CDR3: CASSQDRGVTEAFF

D: TRBD1
size: .
J: TRBJ2-7
V: TRBV10-3
DNA: TGTGCCATCAACTCCGGGACAGGAGCCTACGAGCAGTACTTC
CDR3: CAINSGTGAYEQYF

D: .
size: .
J: TRBJ2-7
V: TRBV2
DNA: TGTGCCAGCAGTGAAAATGGAGACAGAGCCTACGAGCAGTACTTC
CDR3: CASSENGDRAYEQYF

D: .
size: .
J: TRBJ2-5
V: TRBV5-1
DNA: TGCGCCAGCAGCTTGGCGGAAGCGGGCGGAAGAAAAGAGACCCAGTACTTC
CDR3: CASSLAEAGGRKETQYF

D: .
size: .
J: TRBJ1-2
V: TRBV7-9
DNA: TGTGCCAGCAGCTTATCCGGGACCAACGGCTACACCTTC
CDR3: CASSLSGTNGYTF

D: .
size: many
J: TRBJ1-1
V: TRBV6-5
DNA: TGTGCCAGCAGTTACGAAGGGCTAAACACTGAAGCTTTCTTT
CDR3: CASSYEGLNTEAFF

D: .
size: few
J: TRBJ2-7
V: TRBV28
DNA: TGTGCCAGCAGTTTTGATCCCGCGGGACCGATCTACGAGCAGTACTTC
CDR3: CASSFDPAGPIYEQYF

D: .
size: few
J: TRBJ2-3
V: TRBV4-1
DNA: TGCGCCAGCAGCCAGACCTGGGATACGCAGTATTTT
CDR3: CASSQTWDTQYF

D: TRBD2
size: .
J: TRBJ2-7
V: TRBV19
DNA: TGTGCCAGTAGTATGGGTTCTCTAGCGGGGGAGCAGTACTTC
CDR3: CASSMGSLAGEQYF

D: .
size: few
J: TRBJ2-5
V: TRBV14
DNA: TGTGCCAGCAGCCCCGGACTGCTCCAAGAGACCCAGTACTTC
CDR3: CASSPGLLQETQYF

D: TRBD2
size: .
J: TRBJ2-2
V: TRBV7-2
DNA: TGTGCCAGCCGCCCTAGCGGGAGCCAAACCGGGGAGCTGTTTTTT
CDR3: CASRPSGSQTGELFF

D: TRBD2
size: few
J: TRBJ2-1
V: TRBV6-5
DNA: TGTGCCAGCAGTAGCGGGACCGCCAATGAGCAGTTCTTC
CDR3: CASSSGTANEQFF

D: TRBD1
size: once
J: TRBJ2-7
V: TRBV18
DNA: TGTGCCAGCTCACCACCGGGACAGGGGCCCTCCTACGAGCAGTACTTC
CDR3: CASSPPGQGPSYEQYF

D: .
size: few
J: TRBJ2-7
V: TRBV30
DNA: TGTGCCTGGTGTGGGGGGGACAGCTCCTACGAGCAGTACTTC
CDR3: CAWCGGDSSYEQYF

D: TRBD2
size: few
J: TRBJ2-1
V: TRBV18
DNA: TGTGCCAGCTCACCATTGTCTAGCGGAACGAGCTCCTACAATGAGCAGTTCTTC
CDR3: CASSPLSSGTSSYNEQFF

D: TRBD1
size: few
J: TRBJ2-7
V: TRBV14
DNA: TGTGCCAGCAGCCCGTCGGGACAGGGGGCATACGAGCAGTACTTC
CDR3: CASSPSGQGAYEQYF

D: TRBD1
size: .
J: TRBJ2-2
V: TRBV24-1
DNA: TGTGCCACCAGCCGGGACAGGGGATTCGTTCAAGACACCGGGGAGCTGTTTTTT
CDR3: CATSRDRGFVQDTGELFF

D: .
size: .
J: TRBJ2-1
V: TRBV5-6
DNA: TGTGCCAGCAGCTTGGCCGGCAGGGTCAAGGAATATGAGCAGTTCTTC
CDR3: CASSLAGRVKEYEQFF

D: TRBD2
size: few
J: TRBJ2-3
V: TRBV2
DNA: TGTGCCAGCAGCGCCGATACTAGCGGGGATTGGGATACGCAGTATTTT
CDR3: CASSADTSGDWDTQYF

D: .
size: few
J: TRBJ2-5
V: TRBV24-1
DNA: TGTGCCACCAGTGACTGGGGGGAGACCCAGTACTTC
CDR3: CATSDWGETQYF

D: TRBD2
size: many
J: TRBJ2-3
V: TRBV6-2/TRBV6-3
DNA: TGTGCCAGCAGACTAGCGTCGACCCACACAGATACGCAGTATTTT
CDR3: CASRLASTHTDTQYF

D: .
size: few
J: TRBJ1-2
V: TRBV5-5
DNA: TGTGCCAGCACGACATCAGGACAGCTTAGCTATGGCTACACCTTC
CDR3: CASTTSGQLSYGYTF

D: .
size: .
J: TRBJ2-7
V: TRBV28
DNA: TGTGCCAGCAGTTCCCCGTGGCAGGGTGGAACTAGGCAGTACTTC
CDR3: CASSSPWQGGTRQYF

D: .
size: .
J: TRBJ1-3
V: TRBV6-1
DNA: TGTGCCAGCAGTGAAGGATCCACTGGAAACACCATATATTTT
CDR3: CASSEGSTGNTIYF

D: .
size: few
J: TRBJ1-1
V: TRBV12-3/TRBV12-4
DNA: TGTGCCAGCAGTTTTGAGGGGTTGGACACTGAAGCTTTCTTT
CDR3: CASSFEGLDTEAFF

D: .
size: .
J: TRBJ2-5
V: TRBV7-7
DNA: TGTGCTAGCATCGAGAGGGGGAAAGAGACCCAGTACTTC
CDR3: CASIERGKETQYF

D: .
size: .
J: TRBJ2-3
V: TRBV5-1
DNA: TGCGCCAGCAGCTTGGAACAGTACACAGATACGCAGTATTTT
CDR3: CASSLEQYTDTQYF

D: .
size: medium-sized
J: TRBJ1-2
V: TRBV29-1
DNA: TGCAGCGTTGGGGGGATGAACTATGGCTACACCTTC
CDR3: CSVGGMNYGYTF

D: .
size: .
J: TRBJ2-2
V: TRBV7-6
DNA: TGTGCCAGCAGCCCCTGGGGCGAACCCTCCACCACCGGGGAGCTGTTTTTT
CDR3: CASSPWGEPSTTGELFF

D: TRBD1
size: .
J: TRBJ1-4
V: TRBV20-1
DNA: TGCAGTGCTAGGGAGGGGACAGGGCTCAATGAAAAACTGTTTTTT
CDR3: CSAREGTGLNEKLFF

D: .
size: .
J: TRBJ2-1
V: TRBV6-5
DNA: TGTGCCAGCAGTGTCGGGACCCGAGAGTTCTTC
CDR3: CASSVGTREFF

D: .
size: .
J: TRBJ1-6
V: TRBV4-1
DNA: TGCGCCAGCAGCCAAGATCTAGGACATCGATCACCCCTCCACTTT
CDR3: CASSQDLGHRSPLHF

D: .
size: few
J: TRBJ2-2
V: TRBV9
DNA: TGTGCCAGCAGCCCCCTAGACTACACCGGGGAGCTGTTTTTT
CDR3: CASSPLDYTGELFF

D: .
size: many
J: TRBJ2-1
V: TRBV6-5
DNA: TGTGCCAGCAGTTACTCCCGGGTAAATGAGCAGTTCTTC
CDR3: CASSYSRVNEQFF

D: TRBD2
size: .
J: TRBJ2-1
V: TRBV6-5
DNA: TGTGCCAGCAGTTACGGACTAGCGGGGGAGGATGAGCAGTTCTTC
CDR3: CASSYGLAGEDEQFF

D: .
size: few
J: TRBJ1-2
V: TRBV12-3/TRBV12-4
DNA: TGTGCCAGCAGGAGTACGTTGGACTATGGCTACACCTTC
CDR3: CASRSTLDYGYTF

D: TRBD1
size: once
J: TRBJ2-1
V: TRBV4-1
DNA: TGCGCCAGCAGCCAAGATCCTTCGGCAGGGGGCAATGAGCAGTTCTTC
CDR3: CASSQDPSAGGNEQFF

D: TRBD1
size: few
J: TRBJ1-1
V: TRBV4-1
DNA: TGCGCCAGCAGGCCGGGACAGACAATCACTGAAGCTTTCTTT
CDR3: CASRPGQTITEAFF

D: .
size: few
J: TRBJ2-1
V: TRBV4-3
DNA: TGCGCCAGCAGCCAAAATCACGATTTTGAGCAGTTCTTC
CDR3: CASSQNHDFEQFF

D: .
size: few
J: TRBJ2-7
V: TRBV7-9
DNA: TGTGCCAGCAGCTTAGGGGTCGGCCTAGTTTACGAGCAGTACTTC
CDR3: CASSLGVGLVYEQYF

D: TRBD2
size: .
J: TRBJ2-1
V: TRBV6-5
DNA: TGTGCCAGCAGTTACAGGAGCGGGGGGGCACTTGAGCAGTTCTTC
CDR3: CASSYRSGGALEQFF

D: .
size: .
J: TRBJ2-7
V: TRBV11-2
DNA: TGTGCCAGCAGCCCCATTCCCGCCCACGAGCAGTACTTC
CDR3: CASSPIPAHEQYF

D: TRBD2
size: .
J: TRBJ2-7
V: TRBV3-1
DNA: TGTGCCAGCAGCCCCCGACTAGCGGTAAGCTCCTACGAGCAGTACTTC
CDR3: CASSPRLAVSSYEQYF

D: TRBD1
size: few
J: TRBJ2-7
V: TRBV13
DNA: TGTGCCAGCAGCTTCGCGACAGGGGGCTACGAGCAGTACTTC
CDR3: CASSFATGGYEQYF

D: .
size: .
J: TRBJ2-3
V: TRBV4-1
DNA: TGCGCCAGCAGCTCTAGGGATACTAGCCGGGATACAGATACGCAGTATTTT
CDR3: CASSSRDTSRDTDTQYF

D: TRBD1
size: few
J: TRBJ2-7
V: TRBV29-1
DNA: TGCAGCGTGGGACAGGAAAACTCCTACGAGCAGTACTTC
CDR3: CSVGQENSYEQYF

D: .
size: few
J: TRBJ2-7
V: TRBV7-9
DNA: TGTGCCAGCAGCTCCCATGACCAGTCCTACGAGCAGTACTTC
CDR3: CASSSHDQSYEQYF

D: TRBD2
size: few
J: TRBJ2-3
V: TRBV12-3/TRBV12-4
DNA: TGTGCCAGCAGACCGACTAGCGTGAGCACAGATACGCAGTATTTT
CDR3: CASRPTSVSTDTQYF

D: .
size: few
J: TRBJ2-7
V: TRBV7-9
DNA: TGTGCCAGCAGCTTAGTCTCGGGGGAGGACGAGCAGTACTTC
CDR3: CASSLVSGEDEQYF

D: .
size: .
J: TRBJ1-3
V: TRBV29-1
DNA: TGCAGCGTTGAAGGGGAGGCTGGAAACACCATATATTTT
CDR3: CSVEGEAGNTIYF

D: TRBD2
size: .
J: TRBJ2-7
V: TRBV13
DNA: TGTGCCAGCAGCTTGGGGACTAGCGGTGTTTACGAGCAGTACTTC
CDR3: CASSLGTSGVYEQYF

D: TRBD2
size: few
J: TRBJ2-1
V: TRBV4-2
DNA: TGTGCCAGCAGCCAAGATCTGCGGGGGGGCGCGGATGAGCAGTTCTTC
CDR3: CASSQDLRGGADEQFF

D: .
size: few
J: TRBJ2-1
V: TRBV13
DNA: TGTGCCAGCAGGGCCGGGGGTGGTGAGCAGTTCTTC
CDR3: CASRAGGGEQFF

D: TRBD2
size: .
J: TRBJ2-7
V: TRBV9
DNA: TGTGCCAGCAGCCCAGCGGGATTTATCCGGAAGCAGTACTTC
CDR3: CASSPAGFIRKQYF